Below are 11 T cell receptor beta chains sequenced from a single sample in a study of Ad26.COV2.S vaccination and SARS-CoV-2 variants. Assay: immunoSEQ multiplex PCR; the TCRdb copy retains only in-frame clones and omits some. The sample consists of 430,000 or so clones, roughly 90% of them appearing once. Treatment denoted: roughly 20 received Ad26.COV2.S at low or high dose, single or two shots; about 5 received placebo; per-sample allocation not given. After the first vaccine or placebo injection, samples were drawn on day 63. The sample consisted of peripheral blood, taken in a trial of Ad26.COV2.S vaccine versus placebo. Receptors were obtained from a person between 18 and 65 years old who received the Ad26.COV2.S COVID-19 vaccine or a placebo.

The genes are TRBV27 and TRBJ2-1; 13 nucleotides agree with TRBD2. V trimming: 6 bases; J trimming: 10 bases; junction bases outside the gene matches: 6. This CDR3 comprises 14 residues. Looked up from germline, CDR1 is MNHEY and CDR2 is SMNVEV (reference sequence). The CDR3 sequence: CASRRGLAGFEQFF. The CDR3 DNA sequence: TGTGCCAGCAGACGGGGACTAGCGGGATTCGAGCAGTTCTTC.

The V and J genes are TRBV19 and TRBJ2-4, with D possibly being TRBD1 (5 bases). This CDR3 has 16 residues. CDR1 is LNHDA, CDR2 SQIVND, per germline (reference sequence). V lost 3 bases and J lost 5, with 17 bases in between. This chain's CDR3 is CASSIAPSQVQNIQYF. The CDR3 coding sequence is TGTGCCAGTAGTATCGCTCCTTCACAGGTGCAAAACATTCAGTACTTC.

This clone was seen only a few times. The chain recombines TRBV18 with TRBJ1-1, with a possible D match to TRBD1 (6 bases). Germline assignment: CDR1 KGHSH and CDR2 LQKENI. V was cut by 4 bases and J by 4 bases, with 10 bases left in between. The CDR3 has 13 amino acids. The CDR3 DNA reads TGTGCCAGCTCACGGGGAGGGGGCACTGAAGCTTTCTTT. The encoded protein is CASSRGGGTEAFF.

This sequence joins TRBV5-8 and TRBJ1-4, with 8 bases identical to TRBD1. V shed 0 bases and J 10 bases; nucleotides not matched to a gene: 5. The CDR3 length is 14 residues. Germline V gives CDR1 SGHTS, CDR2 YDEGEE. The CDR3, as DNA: TGTGCCAGCAGCTTGGGACAGGGGAGCGGAAAACTGTTTTTT. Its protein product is CASSLGQGSGKLFF.

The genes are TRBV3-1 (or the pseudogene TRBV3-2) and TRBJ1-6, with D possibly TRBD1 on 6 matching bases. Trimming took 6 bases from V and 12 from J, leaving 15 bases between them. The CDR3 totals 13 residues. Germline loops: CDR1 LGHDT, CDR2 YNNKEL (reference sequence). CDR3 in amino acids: CASRTASRGPLHF. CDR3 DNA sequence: TGTGCCAGCAGGACAGCTTCCAGGGGACCCCTCCACTTT.

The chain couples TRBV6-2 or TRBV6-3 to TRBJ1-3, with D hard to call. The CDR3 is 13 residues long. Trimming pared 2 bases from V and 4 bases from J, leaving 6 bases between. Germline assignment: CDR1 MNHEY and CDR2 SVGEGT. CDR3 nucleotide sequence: TGTGCCAGCAGTTACGAGGGAGGAAACACCATATATTTT. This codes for CASSYEGGNTIYF.

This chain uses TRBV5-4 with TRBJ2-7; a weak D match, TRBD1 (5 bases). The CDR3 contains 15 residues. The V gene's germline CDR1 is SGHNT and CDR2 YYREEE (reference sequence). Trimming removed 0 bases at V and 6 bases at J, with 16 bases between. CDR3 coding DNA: TGTGCCAGCAGCTTGGTTCTAGGGGATTCGGTCGAGCAGTACTTC. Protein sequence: CASSLVLGDSVEQYF. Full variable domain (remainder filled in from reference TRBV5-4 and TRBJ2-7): ETGVTQSPTHLIKTRGQQVTLRCSSQSGHNTVSWYQQALGQGPQFIFQYYREEENGRGNFPPRFSGLQFPNYSSELNVNALELDDSALYLCASSLVLGDSVEQYFGPGTRLTVT.

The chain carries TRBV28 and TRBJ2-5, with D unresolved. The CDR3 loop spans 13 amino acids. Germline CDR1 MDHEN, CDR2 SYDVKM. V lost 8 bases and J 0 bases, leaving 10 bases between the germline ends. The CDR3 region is CASLGIYQETQYF. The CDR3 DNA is TGTGCCAGCCTTGGGATCTACCAAGAGACCCAGTACTTC.

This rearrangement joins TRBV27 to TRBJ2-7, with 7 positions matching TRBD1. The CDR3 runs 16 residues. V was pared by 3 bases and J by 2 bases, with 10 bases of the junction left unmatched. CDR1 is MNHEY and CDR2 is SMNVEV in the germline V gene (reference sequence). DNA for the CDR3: TGTGCCAGCAGTTTGGCCGCAAGACAGGGCCCCTACGAGCAGTACTTC. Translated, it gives CASSLAARQGPYEQYF.

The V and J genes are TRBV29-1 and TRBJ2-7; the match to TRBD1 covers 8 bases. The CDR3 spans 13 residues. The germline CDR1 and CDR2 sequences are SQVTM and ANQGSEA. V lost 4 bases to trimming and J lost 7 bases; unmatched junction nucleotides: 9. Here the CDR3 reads CSVAWQGALEQYF. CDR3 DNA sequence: TGCAGCGTTGCTTGGCAGGGGGCGCTTGAGCAGTACTTC.

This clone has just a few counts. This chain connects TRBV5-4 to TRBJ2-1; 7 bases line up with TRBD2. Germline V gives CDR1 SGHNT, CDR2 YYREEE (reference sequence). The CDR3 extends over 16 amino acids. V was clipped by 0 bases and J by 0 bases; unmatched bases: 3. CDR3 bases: TGTGCCAGCAGCTTGGCGGGAGGAAACTCCTACAATGAGCAGTTCTTC. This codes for CASSLAGGNSYNEQFF.